Each of the 8 T cell receptor beta chains below was sequenced from the same sample in a study of T cell responses to AZD1222 COVID-19 vaccine. Profiling relied on immunoSEQ multiplex PCR, and the TCRdb table lists in-frame clones only, not all of them. This sample has 150,000 or so clones, with 85% to 95% found just once. The specimen comprised peripheral blood, sampled on day 0 of AZD1222 vaccination. These receptors all stem from an adult in good health.

Only one count was recorded for this clone. The J gene is TRBJ1-4, the V gene TRBV7-8; the D gene is possibly TRBD1 (5 bases). This CDR3 is built from 14 residues. Deletions cut 2 bases from V and 4 bases from J, with 8 bases between. Germline values: CDR1 SGHVS, CDR2 FQNEAQ. The CDR3 reads CASSLRGVNEKLFF. The CDR3 region has the DNA TGTGCCAGCAGCTTAAGGGGAGTTAATGAAAAACTGTTTTTT.

The CDR3 DNA reads TGTGCCAGCAGCAGGACAGCCCGTGAGACCCAGTACTTC. Its protein product is CASSRTARETQYF. The gene calls are TRBV2 and TRBJ2-5; a possible D gene is TRBD1 (6 bases). V was shortened by 6 bases and J by 5 bases, with 13 bases between the two germline ends. The CDR3 sequence is 13 residues long. Germline V gene data show CDR1 as SNHLY and CDR2 as FYNNEI.

The genes are TRBV29-1 and TRBJ1-1; 11 positions agree with TRBD1. J was trimmed by 11 bases and V by 7 bases; bases with no gene match: 12. The CDR3 totals 13 residues. Germline CDR1 and CDR2: SQVTM and ANQGSEA. CDR3 sequence reads: CSGRTGGAGGAFF. Written as DNA, the CDR3 is TGCAGCGGGCGGACAGGGGGCGCGGGTGGGGCTTTCTTT. The full variable domain, completed using reference TRBV29-1 and TRBJ1-1, is SAVISQKPSRDICQRGTSLTIQCQVDSQVTMMFWYRQQPGQSLTLIATANQGSEATYESGFVIDKFPISRPNLTFSTLTVSNMSPEDSSIYLCSGRTGGAGGAFFGQGTRLTVV.

The V call is TRBV19, the J call TRBJ1-1, with TRBD1 as a possible D gene (6 bases). Per the germline V gene, CDR1 is LNHDA and CDR2 is SQIVND (reference sequence). V shed 1 base and J shed 4 bases, with 19 bases lying between them. The CDR3 length is 17 residues. The CDR3 DNA reads as TGTGCCAGTAGTATAGGCCCTCCACAGGGAGGAAGCACTGAAGCTTTCTTT. The encoded protein is CASSIGPPQGGSTEAFF. The entire variable domain, with the rest obtained from reference TRBV19 and TRBJ1-1, is as follows: DGGITQSPKYLFRKEGQNVTLSCEQNLNHDAMYWYRQDPGQGLRLIYYSQIVNDFQKGDIAEGYSVSREKKESFPLTVTSAQKNPTAFYLCASSIGPPQGGSTEAFFGQGTRLTVV.

The chain combines TRBV27 with TRBJ2-4, with a weak D call TRBD1 (5 bases). Germline values: CDR1 MNHEY, CDR2 SMNVEV (reference sequence). The V and J ends lost 2 bases and 8 bases respectively, with 16 bases between them. The CDR3 is made up of 15 amino acids. CDR3 bases: TGTGCCAGCAGTTTAGGGCTAGAAGGGGAACACATTCAGTACTTC. Its protein is CASSLGLEGEHIQYF.

This clone was observed once. The chain joins TRBV2 to TRBJ1-1; D call uncertain. V gave up 6 bases and J gave up 11 bases, with 10 bases separating them. Per germline, CDR1 SNHLY and CDR2 FYNNEI. This CDR3 comprises 10 residues. Here the CDR3 reads CASSDGGAFF. The DNA of the CDR3 is TGTGCCAGCAGCGACGGTGGGGCTTTCTTT.

The chain combines TRBV6-1 with TRBJ2-7; D is possibly TRBD1 (6 bases). The CDR3 extends over 15 amino acids. V shed 1 base and J shed 2 bases, with 12 bases lying between them. In germline, CDR1 is MNHNS, CDR2 SASEGT. The CDR3 loop reads CASSEVGQGPYEQYF. The CDR3 DNA follows: TGTGCCAGCAGTGAAGTTGGCCAGGGGCCCTACGAGCAGTACTTC.

This clone was picked up one time. This chain uses TRBV30 with TRBJ1-5, with D unclear. Trimming removed 5 bases from V and 6 bases from J, with 14 bases in between. The germline V gene has CDR1 GTSNPN and CDR2 SVGIG (reference sequence). The CDR3 sequence is 13 residues long. The CDR3 DNA reads TGTGCCTGGGCTGGGTCAGGTACTCAGCCCCAGCATTTT. It specifies CAWAGSGTQPQHF.